This TCR beta chain was documented in a study of cytomegalovirus exposure and HLA in healthy donors. Generated by immunoSEQ multiplex PCR, the TCRdb table keeps only in-frame clones and is missing some. The data contain more than 45,000 clones, about 95% of them singletons. The germline V and J ends were trimmed by 3 bases and 6 bases, with 6 bases remaining between them. CDR3 size: 12 residues. CDR1 LNHDA and CDR2 SQIVND come from the germline V gene (reference sequence). The clonotype originates from a man aged 18 to 30 in good health and CMV-seronegative. The source material was PBMCs. The V and J genes are TRBV19 and TRBJ1-5; D not resolved. CDR3 amino acids: CASSITGQPQHF. Written as DNA, the CDR3 is TGTGCCAGTAGTATCACGGGTCAGCCCCAGCATTTT.